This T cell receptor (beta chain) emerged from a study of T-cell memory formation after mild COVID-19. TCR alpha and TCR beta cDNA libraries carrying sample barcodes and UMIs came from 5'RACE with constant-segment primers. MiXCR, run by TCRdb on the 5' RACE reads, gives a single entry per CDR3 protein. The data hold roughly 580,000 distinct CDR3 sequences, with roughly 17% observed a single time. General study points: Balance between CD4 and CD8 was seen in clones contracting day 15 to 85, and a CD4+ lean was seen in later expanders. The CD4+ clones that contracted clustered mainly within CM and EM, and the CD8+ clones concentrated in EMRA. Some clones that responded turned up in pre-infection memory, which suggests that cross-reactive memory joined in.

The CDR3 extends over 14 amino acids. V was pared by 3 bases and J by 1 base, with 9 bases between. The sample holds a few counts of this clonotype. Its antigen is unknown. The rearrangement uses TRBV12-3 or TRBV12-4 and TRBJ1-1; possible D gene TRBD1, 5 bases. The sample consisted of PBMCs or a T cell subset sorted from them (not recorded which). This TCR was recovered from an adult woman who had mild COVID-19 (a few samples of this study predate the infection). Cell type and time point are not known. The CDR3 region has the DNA TGTGCCAGCAGTTTTCGGGGGACGAACACTGAAGCTTTCTTT. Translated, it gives CASSFRGTNTEAFF.